What follows is one T cell receptor (beta chain) and its context. Trimming cost V 4 bases and J 3 bases, with 10 bases left between them. This CDR3 spans 13 amino acids. CDR1 is KGHSH, CDR2 LQKENI, per germline. The PCR made use of 60 Vbeta and 13 Jbeta primers. The assay was immunoSEQ multiplex PCR, and TCRdb's table has in-frame clones only and misses some. The repertoire includes about 160,000 clones, about 88% of them detected once, and more than 2% sits in the top ten. This record comes from a study of cytomegalovirus exposure and HLA in healthy donors. Background on the study: Across almost 400 genotyped donors, roughly 85% landed in the Caucasian-associated ancestry cluster.

The specimen sequenced was PBMCs. The chain has TRBV18 and TRBJ2-7, with D tentatively TRBD1 (6 bases). This clonotype was obtained from a man aged 18 to 29 in good health and CMV-seropositive. The CDR3 coding sequence is TGTGCCAGCTCACGGGACATACACTACGAGCAGTACTTC. Translating it yields CASSRDIHYEQYF. Combining the CDR3 with reference TRBV18 and TRBJ2-7 gives the whole variable domain NAGVMQNPRHLVRRRGQEARLRCSPMKGHSHVYWYRQLPEEGLKFMVYLQKENIIDESGMPKERFSAEFPKEGPSILRIQQVVRGDSAAYFCASSRDIHYEQYFGPGTRLTVT.